This T cell receptor (beta chain) was observed in a study of shared clonotypes between healthy human individuals. Libraries were prepared by immunoSEQ multiplex PCR; TCRdb keeps only in-frame clonotypes and omits some of them. The table shows some 2.3 million clones, with 80% to 95% occurring only once. The CDR3 extends over 14 amino acids. V lost 4 bases, J lost 0 bases, and 11 bases lay in between. Germline V gene lookup returns CDR1 GTSNPN and CDR2 SVGIG (reference sequence). The investigators split CD4+ cells into a CD45RA+ naive subset and a CD45RA-negative memory subset. This chain links TRBV30 with TRBJ2-3, with D possibly being TRBD2 (6 bases). Sample: naive CD4+ T cells from PBMCs. The subset: CD45RA+ positively selected. The clonotype comes from a man aged 18-30 years in good health. Some clones in this sample may be carry-over from other donors' samples. Here the CDR3 reads CAWTPGTSTDTQYF. For the CDR3, the DNA is TGTGCCTGGACCCCCGGGACTAGCACAGATACGCAGTATTTT. The whole variable domain, filled in from reference TRBV30 and TRBJ2-3, reads SQTIHQWPATLVQPVGSPLSLECTVEGTSNPNLYWYRQAAGRGLQLLFYSVGIGQISSEVPQNLSASRPQDRQFILSSKKLLLSDSGFYLCAWTPGTSTDTQYFGPGTRLTVL.